One and the same sample provided the 14 T cell receptor beta chains below, sequenced in a study of blood T cell repertoires in COVID-19. Profiling relied on immunoSEQ multiplex PCR, and the TCRdb table lists in-frame clones only, not all of them. The sample includes 250,000 to 300,000 clones, 81% of them seen just once. The sample consisted of peripheral blood. All receptors derive from a woman aged 55-69 years with active or convalescent COVID-19.

The chain uses TRBV7-8 and TRBJ1-1; no clear D gene. This CDR3 region has 14 residues. The V gene lost 2 bases and the J gene lost 3 bases, with 10 bases spanning the gap. The germline V gene encodes CDR1 SGHVS and CDR2 FQNEAQ. CDR3 residues: CASSLKRWDTEAFF. The CDR3 nucleotides are TGTGCCAGCAGCTTAAAGAGGTGGGACACTGAAGCTTTCTTT.

CDR3 bases: TGTGCCAGCAGTCAGGGGGATCAGCCCCAGCATTTT. Translation: CASSQGDQPQHF. The chain links TRBV12-3 or TRBV12-4 to TRBJ1-5, with 7 bases aligning to TRBD1. The CDR3 runs 12 residues. V trimming: 5 bases; J trimming: 5 bases; junction bases outside the gene matches: 0.

The chain has TRBV7-9 and TRBJ1-2, with TRBD1 matching over 10 bases. V was pared by 5 bases and J by 8 bases, with 17 bases of the junction left unmatched. Looked up from germline, CDR1 is SEHNR and CDR2 is FQNEAQ (reference sequence). The CDR3 covers 17 residues. CDR3 protein: CASSLGGPGTGESGYTF. CDR3 sequence (DNA): TGTGCCAGCAGCCTAGGTGGTCCGGGGACAGGGGAATCCGGCTACACCTTC.

This clone was seen many times. The J gene is TRBJ1-4, the V gene TRBV4-1; a weak D match, TRBD1 (6 bases). CDR1 and CDR2 from the germline V gene are MGHRA and YSYEKL. The V end was cut by 0 bases, the J end by 3 bases, with 11 bases between. The CDR3 sequence is 16 residues long. This CDR3 reads CASSQDSAGANEKLFF. DNA of the CDR3: TGCGCCAGCAGCCAAGATAGTGCAGGGGCTAATGAAAAACTGTTTTTT.

DNA for the CDR3: TGCGCCAGCAGCTTGGCTCTAGCGGGGGGGTACGACGAGCAGTTCTTC. Translation gives CASSLALAGGYDEQFF. The V call is TRBV5-1, the J call TRBJ2-1; 12 nucleotides match TRBD2. The CDR3 is 16 amino acids. Germline values: CDR1 SGHRS, CDR2 YFSETQ. With 0 bases clipped from V and 10 bases from J, the junction kept 8 bases outside the gene matches. The whole variable domain, filled in from reference TRBV5-1 and TRBJ2-1, reads KAGVTQTPRYLIKTRGQQVTLSCSPISGHRSVSWYQQTPGQGLQFLFEYFSETQRNKGNFPGRFSGRQFSNSRSEMNVSTLELGDSALYLCASSLALAGGYDEQFFGPGTRLTVL.

The V call is TRBV19, the J call TRBJ1-5; D perhaps matches TRBD1 (5 bases). CDR3 length: 15 amino acids. Trimming left V 6 bases short and J 3 bases short, with 15 bases between. In germline, CDR1 is LNHDA, CDR2 SQIVND (reference sequence). The CDR3 bases are TGTGCCAGTAGGGGCGGGGGGGACCTCAATCAGCCCCAGCATTTT. Translated, it gives CASRGGGDLNQPQHF.

This rearrangement joins TRBV11-2 to TRBJ1-2; 7 bases agree with TRBD1. The junction had 0 bases not matched to a gene; V was cut back by 1 base and J by 1 base. Germline values: CDR1 SGHAT, CDR2 FQNNGV. The CDR3 has 14 residues. The CDR3 DNA sequence: TGTGCCAGCAGCTTAGGACAGGGTAACTATGGCTACACCTTC. It encodes CASSLGQGNYGYTF.

On this clone itself: One junction end disagrees with the germline gene, perhaps due to a read error. This CDR3 is CASRLAGGEETQYF. In DNA form, the CDR3 reads TGTGCCAGCAGATTAGCGGGGGGGGAAGAGACCCAGTACTTC. V usage is TRBV13 and J usage is TRBJ2-5, with TRBD2 matching 11 bases. The germline V gene encodes CDR1 PRHDT and CDR2 FYEKMQ (reference sequence). This CDR3 is built from 14 residues.

V is TRBV10-3 and J is TRBJ1-3; weak D call: TRBD1 (5 bases). Looked up from germline, CDR1 is ENHRY and CDR2 is SYGVKD. The CDR3 sequence is 17 residues long. V gave up 5 bases and J gave up 0 bases, with 17 bases separating them. The CDR3 bases are TGTGCCATCAGTAGACCCTCGACAGCCTCCTCTGGAAACACCATATATTTT. Translated, it gives CAISRPSTASSGNTIYF.

J is TRBJ1-1 and V is TRBV6-5; no firm D call. Trimming pared 4 bases from V and 3 bases from J, leaving 9 bases between. The CDR3 sequence is 13 residues long. CDR1 and CDR2 from the germline V gene are MNHEY and SVGAGI. CDR3 bases: TGTGCCAGCAGTTCGAACAGTTACACTGAAGCTTTCTTT. As protein: CASSSNSYTEAFF.

Only one count was recorded for this clone. The V and J genes are TRBV6-5 and TRBJ2-1, with 10 bases that match TRBD1. Germline V gives CDR1 MNHEY, CDR2 SVGAGI. There are 15 residues in the CDR3. V was pared by 1 base and J by 6 bases, with 3 bases of the junction left unmatched. Written as DNA, the CDR3 is TGTGCCAGCAGTTACTACGGGACAGGGGTCAATGAGCAGTTCTTC. It codes for CASSYYGTGVNEQFF.

V usage is TRBV19 and J usage is TRBJ2-5; TRBD1 matches 7 bases. The CDR3 consists of 16 residues. Germline lookup yields CDR1 LNHDA and CDR2 SQIVND (reference sequence). The ends lost 1 base at V and 5 bases at J; junction bases unmatched: 10. CDR3 in amino acids: CASSIVYRGSWETQYF. The DNA of the CDR3 is TGTGCCAGTAGTATAGTTTACAGGGGTAGTTGGGAGACCCAGTACTTC.

This sequence joins TRBV5-8 and TRBJ1-6, with no clear D. Germline CDR1 is SGHTS and CDR2 is YDEGEE. The CDR3 runs 13 residues. Trimming left V 8 bases short and J 8 bases short, with 14 bases between. The chain's CDR3 is CASEGPGYSPLHF. The CDR3 nucleotides are TGTGCCAGTGAGGGTCCGGGCTATTCACCCCTCCACTTT.

This chain uses TRBV18 with TRBJ1-2; TRBD1 matches at 10 bases. The CDR3 extends over 15 amino acids. Germline values: CDR1 KGHSH, CDR2 LQKENI. With V trimmed by 5 bases and J by 3 bases, 6 bases remained unmatched. The CDR3 sequence is CASSDRQGADYGYTF. CDR3 coding DNA: TGTGCCAGCTCAGATCGACAGGGGGCTGACTATGGCTACACCTTC.